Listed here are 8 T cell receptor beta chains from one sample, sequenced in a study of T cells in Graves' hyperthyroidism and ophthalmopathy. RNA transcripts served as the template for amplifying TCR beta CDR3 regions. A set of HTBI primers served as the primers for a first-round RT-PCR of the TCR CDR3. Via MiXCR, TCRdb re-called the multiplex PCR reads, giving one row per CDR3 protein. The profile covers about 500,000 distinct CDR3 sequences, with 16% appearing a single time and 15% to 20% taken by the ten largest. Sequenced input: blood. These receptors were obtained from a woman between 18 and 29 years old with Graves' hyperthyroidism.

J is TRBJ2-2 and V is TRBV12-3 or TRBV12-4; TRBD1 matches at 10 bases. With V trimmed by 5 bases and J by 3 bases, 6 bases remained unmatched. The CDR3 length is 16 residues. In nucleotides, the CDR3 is TGTGCCAGCAGTCTAGGGACAGGGGCCTACACCGGGGAGCTGTTTTTT. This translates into CASSLGTGAYTGELFF.

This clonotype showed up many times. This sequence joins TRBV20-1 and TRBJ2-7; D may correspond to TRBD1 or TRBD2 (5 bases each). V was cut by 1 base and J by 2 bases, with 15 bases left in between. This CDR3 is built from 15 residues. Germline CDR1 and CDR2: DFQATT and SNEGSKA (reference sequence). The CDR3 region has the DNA TGCAGTGCTAGAGGCCCCTACGGGACCCCCTACGAGCAGTACTTC. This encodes CSARGPYGTPYEQYF.

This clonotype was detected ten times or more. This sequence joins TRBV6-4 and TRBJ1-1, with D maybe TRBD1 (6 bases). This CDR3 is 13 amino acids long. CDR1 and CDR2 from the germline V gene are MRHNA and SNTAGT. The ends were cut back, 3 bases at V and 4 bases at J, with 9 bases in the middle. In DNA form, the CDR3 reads TGTGCCAGCAGTGAACAGGGATCCACTGAAGCTTTCTTT. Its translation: CASSEQGSTEAFF.

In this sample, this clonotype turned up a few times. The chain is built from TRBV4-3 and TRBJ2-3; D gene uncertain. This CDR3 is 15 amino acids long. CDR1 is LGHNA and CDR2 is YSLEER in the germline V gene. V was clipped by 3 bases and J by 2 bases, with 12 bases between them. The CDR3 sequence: CASSHGESHTDTQYF. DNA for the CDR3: TGCGCCAGCAGCCATGGAGAATCTCACACAGATACGCAGTATTTT.

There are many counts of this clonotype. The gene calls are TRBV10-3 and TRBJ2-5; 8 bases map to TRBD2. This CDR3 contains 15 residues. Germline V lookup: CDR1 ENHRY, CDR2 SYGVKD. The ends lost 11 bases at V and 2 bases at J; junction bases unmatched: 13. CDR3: CAAGAGGKGQETQYF. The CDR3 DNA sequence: TGTGCCGCCGGTGCGGGGGGCAAAGGGCAAGAGACCCAGTACTTC.

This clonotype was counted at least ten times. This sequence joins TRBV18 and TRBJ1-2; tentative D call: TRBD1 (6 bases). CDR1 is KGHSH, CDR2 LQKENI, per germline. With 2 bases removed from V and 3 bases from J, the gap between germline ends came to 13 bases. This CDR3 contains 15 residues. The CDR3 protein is CASSPKEQGHYGYTF. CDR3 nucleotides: TGTGCCAGCTCACCAAAGGAACAGGGCCACTATGGCTACACCTTC.

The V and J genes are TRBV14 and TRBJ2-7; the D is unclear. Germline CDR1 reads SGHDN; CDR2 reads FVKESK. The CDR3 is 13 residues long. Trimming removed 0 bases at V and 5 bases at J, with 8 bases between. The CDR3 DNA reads TGTGCCAGCAGCCAAGACAGGAGCAACGAGCAGTACTTC. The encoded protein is CASSQDRSNEQYF.

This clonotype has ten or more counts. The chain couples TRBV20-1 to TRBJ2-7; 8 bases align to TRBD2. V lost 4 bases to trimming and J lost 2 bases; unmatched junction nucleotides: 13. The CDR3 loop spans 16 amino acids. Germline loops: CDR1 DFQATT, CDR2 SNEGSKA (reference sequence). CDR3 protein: CSATEGSGSGTYEQYF. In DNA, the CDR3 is TGCAGTGCTACAGAGGGCAGCGGGAGTGGCACCTACGAGCAGTACTTC.